These 21 T cell receptor beta chains originate from one sample sequenced in a study of CD8 T cells in ankylosing spondylitis. Their specific antigens are unknown. Using its own MiXCR run on the 5' RACE reads, TCRdb lists one record per CDR3 protein. The sample lists a few hundred thousand distinct CDR3 sequences, 15% to 20% occurring once. General study points: A TCR beta motif of about eight highly homologous variants appeared characteristic of ankylosing spondylitis blood.

Sequences were obtained from blood, either unsorted or a sorted T cell fraction (not recorded which). The source is a male donor with ankylosing spondylitis.

This clonotype has more than one count but fewer than ten. V usage is TRBV28 and J usage is TRBJ2-4, with 13 bases fitting TRBD2. The junction had 9 bases not matched to a gene; V was cut back by 9 bases and J by 1 base. The germline V gene has CDR1 MDHEN and CDR2 SYDVKM. This CDR3 is 17 amino acids long. DNA for the CDR3: TGTGCCAGTACTAGCGGGAGGGCCGGGGCGGCCAAAAACATTCAGTACTTC. It codes for CASTSGRAGAAKNIQYF.

The V gene is TRBV7-9, the J gene TRBJ2-2, with D maybe TRBD2 (5 bases). V dropped 11 bases and J dropped 5 bases, with 9 bases sitting between them. This CDR3 region has 11 residues. Germline V gene data show CDR1 as SEHNR and CDR2 as FQNEAQ (reference sequence). CDR3 residues: CAHPGTGELFF. Here the CDR3 DNA reads TGTGCCCACCCGGGGACCGGGGAGCTGTTTTTT.

This clonotype was seen a few times. The chain links TRBV12-3 or TRBV12-4 to TRBJ2-5, with a possible D match to TRBD1 (6 bases). The ends were cut back, 5 bases at V and 5 bases at J, with 15 bases in the middle. This CDR3 contains 14 residues. In DNA, the CDR3 is TGTGCCAGCAGTCAGGACAGTAACGAGGAGACCCAGTACTTC. Protein sequence: CASSQDSNEETQYF.

This clonotype was detected once. The chain is built from TRBV20-1 and TRBJ2-5; 9 bases agree with TRBD2. The junction had 12 bases not matched to a gene; V was cut back by 2 bases and J by 5 bases. The CDR3 has 16 amino acids. The germline V gene has CDR1 DFQATT and CDR2 SNEGSKA (reference sequence). CDR3 protein: CSARPPGGRVAETQYF. The CDR3 bases are TGCAGTGCTAGACCCCCCGGCGGGAGGGTTGCTGAGACCCAGTACTTC.

The count of this clonotype is one. This chain connects TRBV20-1 to TRBJ1-1; possible D gene TRBD1, 6 bases. Trimming pared 2 bases from V and 7 bases from J, leaving 17 bases between. The CDR3 length is 14 residues. Germline values: CDR1 DFQATT, CDR2 SNEGSKA (reference sequence). The CDR3 protein is CSARNVGGGNEAFF. CDR3 sequence (DNA): TGCAGTGCTAGAAACGTAGGGGGGGGAAATGAAGCTTTCTTT.

The J gene is TRBJ2-1, the V gene TRBV11-2; TRBD2 agrees at 14 bases. The CDR3 loop spans 18 amino acids. The V and J ends lost 5 bases and 5 bases, in that order; junction bases with no gene match: 11. Germline-derived CDR1 and CDR2 are SGHAT and FQNNGV. CDR3 bases: TGTGCCAGCAGCCACGGACTAGCGGGGGGTCTAACGAACAATGAGCAGTTCTTC. As protein: CASSHGLAGGLTNNEQFF.

The rearrangement uses TRBV7-9 and TRBJ2-7; 9 positions agree with TRBD1. Germline V gives CDR1 SEHNR, CDR2 FQNEAQ (reference sequence). V trimming: 3 bases; J trimming: 6 bases; junction bases outside the gene matches: 6. The CDR3 runs 14 residues. The CDR3 bases are TGTGCCAGCAGCTTCCGGGACAGGGCCTTCGAGCAGTACTTC. It encodes CASSFRDRAFEQYF. Drawing the rest from reference TRBV7-9 and TRBJ2-7, the complete variable domain is DTGVSQNPRHKITKRGQNVTFRCDPISEHNRLYWYRQTLGQGPEFLTYFQNEAQLEKSRLLSDRFSAERPKGSFSTLEIQRTEQGDSAMYLCASSFRDRAFEQYFGPGTRLTVT.

This clonotype was observed at least ten times. V usage is TRBV24-1 and J usage is TRBJ2-2; 8 bases line up with TRBD2. Trimming took 4 bases from V and 5 from J; bases not matched to a gene: 11. The germline gives CDR1 KGHDR, CDR2 SFDVKD. There are 17 residues in the CDR3. The CDR3 sequence: CATSDPKTSATTGELFF. DNA for the CDR3: TGTGCCACCAGTGACCCCAAGACTAGCGCTACAACCGGGGAGCTGTTTTTT.

The genes are TRBV5-1 and TRBJ1-3; 9 bases line up with TRBD1. Germline V gene sequence: CDR1 SGHRS, CDR2 YFSETQ. The CDR3 loop spans 15 amino acids. After removal of 5 bases from V and 3 bases from J, the junction contained 6 bases not matched to a gene. CDR3 bases: TGCGCCAGCAGAACGGGGACAGGGAATGGAAACACCATATATTTT. Translating gives CASRTGTGNGNTIYF.

This clonotype turned up a few times. This rearrangement joins TRBV3-1 to TRBJ1-1; D is perhaps TRBD1 (5 bases). There are 15 residues in the CDR3. Germline assignment: CDR1 LGHDT and CDR2 YNNKEL (reference sequence). Trimming removed 0 bases from V and 1 base from J, with 9 bases in between. CDR3 residues: CASSQDWGSNTEAFF. The CDR3 region has the DNA TGTGCCAGCAGCCAAGATTGGGGCTCGAACACTGAAGCTTTCTTT.

V is TRBV13 and J is TRBJ1-2, with D unclear. This CDR3 spans 13 amino acids. Trimming left V 3 bases short and J 8 bases short, with 13 bases between. Germline V lookup: CDR1 PRHDT, CDR2 FYEKMQ (reference sequence). The CDR3 loop reads CASSLLEGVGYTF. In DNA, the CDR3 is TGTGCCAGCAGCTTGCTGGAGGGAGTCGGCTACACCTTC.

This clonotype was picked up a small number of times. This sequence joins TRBV20-1 and TRBJ2-7, with 10 bases that match TRBD2. CDR1 and CDR2 (germline): DFQATT, SNEGSKA (reference sequence). V lost 6 bases to trimming and J lost 4 bases; unmatched junction nucleotides: 9. The CDR3 consists of 14 residues. In DNA, the CDR3 is TGCAGTGCCCTCCCTCCTAGCGGGGGTTACGAGCAGTACTTC. Translating it yields CSALPPSGGYEQYF.

This chain connects TRBV27 to TRBJ2-1; 9 bases are a match to TRBD1. Germline V gives CDR1 MNHEY, CDR2 SMNVEV (reference sequence). V dropped 8 bases and J dropped 2; count of bases not matched to a gene: 4. This CDR3 has 14 residues. As DNA, the CDR3 is TGTGCCAGCTGGGGACAGGGTGCCTACAATGAGCAGTTCTTC. This sequence encodes CASWGQGAYNEQFF.

This clonotype was counted ten times or more. The chain combines TRBV12-3 or TRBV12-4 with TRBJ1-1; D call uncertain. Trimming took off 3 bases at V and 0 bases at J, with 5 bases between the two ends. The CDR3 has 13 residues. The CDR3 sequence: CASSFDLNTEAFF. Written as DNA, the CDR3 is TGTGCCAGCAGTTTTGATCTGAACACTGAAGCTTTCTTT.

V gene TRBV6-1 combines with J gene TRBJ2-3; TRBD2 is a possible D gene (5 bases). V lost 7 bases and J lost 1, with 12 bases in between. This CDR3 has 14 amino acids. Germline CDR1 reads MNHNS; CDR2 reads SASEGT. Here the CDR3 reads CASNPGVRTDTQYF. CDR3 sequence (DNA): TGTGCCAGCAACCCCGGGGTCCGCACAGATACGCAGTATTTT.

The chain carries TRBV4-1 and TRBJ1-1; D call uncertain. Trimming took 4 bases from V and 5 from J, leaving 14 bases between them. The CDR3 has 14 amino acids. The V gene's germline CDR1 is MGHRA and CDR2 YSYEKL. The chain's CDR3 is CASSPVGATTEAFF. In DNA form, the CDR3 reads TGCGCCAGCAGCCCCGTTGGAGCGACGACTGAAGCTTTCTTT.

This clonotype was seen ten or more times. The V call is TRBV12-3 or TRBV12-4, the J call TRBJ2-3; 8 bases agree with TRBD1. The junction had 2 bases not matched to a gene; V was cut back by 0 bases and J by 0 bases. This CDR3 has 16 residues. The CDR3 region is CASSLADRASTDTQYF. CDR3 bases: TGTGCCAGCAGTTTAGCGGACAGGGCGAGCACAGATACGCAGTATTTT.

This clonotype was observed at least ten times. V usage is TRBV12-3 or TRBV12-4 and J usage is TRBJ2-5; D perhaps matches TRBD2 (5 bases). The CDR3 is 13 amino acids. V lost 4 bases, J lost 0 bases, and 6 bases lay in between. In DNA form, the CDR3 reads TGTGCCAGCAGTTCGGGGTACCAAGAGACCCAGTACTTC. As protein: CASSSGYQETQYF.

The sample holds many counts of this clonotype. The chain links TRBV6-5 to TRBJ2-1; D perhaps matches TRBD1 (5 bases). Trimming left V 0 bases short and J 2 bases short, with 17 bases between. There are 18 residues in the CDR3. Germline CDR1 MNHEY, CDR2 SVGAGI. Here the CDR3 DNA reads TGTGCCAGCAGTTACTCCCCCCCCGACAGTGACACCTACAATGAGCAGTTCTTC. Protein sequence: CASSYSPPDSDTYNEQFF.

There are many counts of this clonotype. This chain uses TRBV29-1 with TRBJ1-1; TRBD1 matches at 8 bases. The germline V gene has CDR1 SQVTM and CDR2 ANQGSEA. The CDR3 consists of 16 residues. J was trimmed by 0 bases and V by 4 bases; bases with no gene match: 10. The CDR3 nucleotides read TGCAGCGTTGGGAAGGAGGGACAGGTAATGAACACTGAAGCTTTCTTT. Encoded protein: CSVGKEGQVMNTEAFF.

This clonotype has at least ten counts. The chain combines TRBV12-3 or TRBV12-4 with TRBJ2-3; 14 bases fit TRBD2. CDR3 length equals 18 residues. The J segment lost 2 bases and the V segment lost 0 bases, leaving 4 bases of the junction unmatched. CDR3 nucleotide sequence: TGTGCCAGCAGTTTAGCAAGACTAGCGGGGGGGATCACAGATACGCAGTATTTT. It is translated as CASSLARLAGGITDTQYF.